Listed here are 20 T cell receptor beta chains from one sample, sequenced in a study of glioma-infiltrating T cells. Using RNA template, CDR3s of TCR alpha and beta were amplified with iRepertoire arm-PCR. TCRdb passed the multiplex PCR reads through MiXCR, listing each CDR3 protein once. The sample consists of around 100,000 distinct CDR3 sequences, around 28% of them appearing once. Sequences were obtained from glioma tissue, nonneoplastic brain tissue, or PBMCs (not recorded which). These TCRs come from a human donor with low-grade glioma or glioblastoma, undergoing nonglioma brain surgery, or in good health (not recorded which).

This clonotype has only a few counts. The chain's CDR3 is CASSGNGNGYTF. CDR3 in DNA: TGTGCCAGCAGCGGTAACGGCAATGGCTACACCTTC. The gene calls are TRBV7-9 and TRBJ1-2; D not resolved. This CDR3 contains 12 residues. V lost 5 bases and J 6 bases, leaving 10 bases between the germline ends. Germline values: CDR1 SEHNR, CDR2 FQNEAQ (reference sequence).

This clonotype was seen a handful of times. This chain links TRBV29-1 with TRBJ1-2; D is undetermined. CDR1 and CDR2 (germline): SQVTM, ANQGSEA. The CDR3 length is 14 residues. V dropped 1 base and J dropped 7 bases, with 16 bases sitting between them. CDR3 loop: CSVEGPQITGGYTF. CDR3 bases: TGCAGCGTTGAAGGCCCCCAGATAACTGGTGGCTACACCTTC. The entire variable domain, with the rest obtained from reference TRBV29-1 and TRBJ1-2, is as follows: SAVISQKPSRDICQRGTSLTIQCQVDSQVTMMFWYRQQPGQSLTLIATANQGSEATYESGFVIDKFPISRPNLTFSTLTVSNMSPEDSSIYLCSVEGPQITGGYTFGSGTRLTVV.

Many counts were recorded for this clonotype. The chain uses TRBV28 and TRBJ2-3, with D tentatively TRBD1 (5 bases). This CDR3 contains 11 residues. V lost 2 bases and J 8 bases, leaving 5 bases between the germline ends. From germline, CDR1 is MDHEN and CDR2 SYDVKM. For the CDR3, the DNA is TGTGCCAGCAGTTTAAGGGGTACGCAGTATTTT. Translated: CASSLRGTQYF.

Many counts were recorded for this clonotype. The J gene is TRBJ1-2, the V gene TRBV20-1, with no clear D. Germline CDR1 DFQATT, CDR2 SNEGSKA (reference sequence). The V gene lost 6 bases and the J gene lost 4 bases, with 12 bases spanning the gap. This CDR3 comprises 12 residues. The CDR3 region has the DNA TGCAGTGCCGCGGCTGAGGGCTATGGCTACACCTTC. Protein sequence: CSAAAEGYGYTF.

A word on this clonotype: Given a much more abundant clone one base away, this may be a read error. The chain uses TRBV28 and TRBJ1-2; D is undetermined. The length of the CDR3 is 13 residues. Germline V CDR1 and CDR2: MDHEN, SYDVKM. The CDR3, as DNA: TGTGCCAGCAGTCGGGGAGCTGGGTATGGCTACATCTTC. Translating gives CASSRGAGYGYIF.

The chain couples TRBV7-3 to TRBJ2-1; TRBD2 matches 8 bases. This CDR3 spans 15 amino acids. V dropped 5 bases and J dropped 2; count of bases not matched to a gene: 5. Germline CDR1 SGHTA, CDR2 FQGTGA. As DNA, the CDR3 is TGTGCCAGCAGCCTCCGGGAGGGGGCCTACAATGAGCAGTTCTTC. Translating gives CASSLREGAYNEQFF.

This clonotype was counted many times. The chain has TRBV6-6 and TRBJ1-5; D may be TRBD1 (5 bases). The CDR3 consists of 17 residues. Germline CDR1 reads MNHNY; CDR2 reads SVGAGI (reference sequence). V was cut by 0 bases and J by 2 bases, with 14 bases left in between. The CDR3 DNA is TGTGCCAGCAGTTACTCGAAATCAGGGCTAGGCAATCAGCCCCAGCATTTT. Protein: CASSYSKSGLGNQPQHF.

Worth noting for this clonotype: This may be a read error: a much more frequent sequence differs by one nucleotide. The chain carries TRBV24-1 and TRBJ1-5, with D perhaps TRBD1 (6 bases). This CDR3 is 13 amino acids long. The V end lost 9 bases, the J end lost 4 bases, and 12 bases lay between the germline ends. CDR1 is KGHDR, CDR2 SFDVKD, per germline. DNA of the CDR3: TGTGCCACCCGCGGACAGCTAAATCAGCCCCAGCATTTT. Translation gives CATRGQLNQPQHF.

The CDR3 reads CASSQDGENNEQFF. For the CDR3, the DNA is TGTGCCAGCAGCCAAGACGGGGAGAACAATGAGCAGTTCTTC. V and J are TRBV3-1 and TRBJ2-1; a weak D match, TRBD2 (5 bases). Germline V gene lookup returns CDR1 LGHDT and CDR2 YNNKEL (reference sequence). The CDR3 runs 14 residues. The V end was cut by 0 bases, the J end by 5 bases, with 8 bases between.

This clonotype was counted at least ten times. The J gene is TRBJ2-1, the V gene TRBV2; 8 bases agree with TRBD2. Germline lookup yields CDR1 SNHLY and CDR2 FYNNEI. With V trimmed by 6 bases and J by 8 bases, 6 bases remained unmatched. This CDR3 has 13 residues. DNA for the CDR3: TGTGCCAGCAGCGGGGGGGCCGGACATGAGCAGTTCTTC. It yields the protein CASSGGAGHEQFF.

This clonotype was found a few times. This chain connects TRBV28 to TRBJ1-3, with no clear D. This CDR3 region has 15 residues. The germline V and J ends were trimmed by 4 bases and 1 base, with 11 bases remaining between them. Germline V CDR1 and CDR2: MDHEN, SYDVKM. The CDR3 is CASSSGGRSGNTIYF. The CDR3 DNA reads as TGTGCCAGCAGTTCTGGAGGGAGATCTGGAAACACCATATATTTT.

At least ten counts were recorded for this clonotype. This rearrangement joins TRBV25-1 to TRBJ1-1; 11 bases are a match to TRBD1. This CDR3 spans 15 amino acids. Germline values: CDR1 MGHDK, CDR2 SYGVNS. Trimming removed 7 bases from V and 0 bases from J; junction bases left unmatched: 4. The DNA of the CDR3 is TGTGCCAGCAAAAGGACAGGGGGCATGAACACTGAAGCTTTCTTT. The encoded protein is CASKRTGGMNTEAFF.

There are many counts of this clonotype. The rearrangement uses TRBV6-2 or TRBV6-3 and TRBJ1-5; D not certain. V was trimmed by 4 bases and J by 0 bases, leaving 10 bases between them. Germline V CDR1 and CDR2: MNHEY, SVGEGT. CDR3 length equals 15 residues. The CDR3 sequence: CASSFTGDSNQPQHF. In DNA form, the CDR3 reads TGTGCCAGCAGTTTTACCGGGGATAGCAATCAGCCCCAGCATTTT.

This clonotype has ten or more counts. The chain is built from TRBV6-1 and TRBJ2-5; D is unclear. Germline V CDR1 and CDR2: MNHNS, SASEGT. This CDR3 region has 13 residues. Trimming removed 6 bases from V and 2 bases from J, with 10 bases in between. The CDR3 sequence: CASSQTAQETQYF. CDR3 nucleotide sequence: TGTGCCAGCAGCCAGACGGCGCAAGAGACCCAGTACTTC.

This clonotype has ten or more counts. The rearrangement joins TRBV20-1 to TRBJ1-2; tentative D call: TRBD1 (5 bases). V was shortened by 3 bases and J by 6 bases, with 14 bases between the two germline ends. Looked up from germline, CDR1 is DFQATT and CDR2 is SNEGSKA (reference sequence). The CDR3 consists of 13 residues. The chain's CDR3 is CSARNLMGDGYTF. The CDR3 DNA reads as TGCAGTGCTAGGAATTTGATGGGGGATGGCTACACCTTC.

This clonotype was recorded many times. The chain couples TRBV24-1 to TRBJ1-5; D is unresolved. Germline loops: CDR1 KGHDR, CDR2 SFDVKD. Trimming took 9 bases from V and 6 from J, leaving 20 bases between them. This CDR3 is built from 15 residues. CDR3 in amino acids: CATSGSDEVGQPQHF. The CDR3 nucleotides are TGTGCCACCTCCGGATCGGACGAGGTTGGTCAGCCCCAGCATTTT.

Worth noting for this clonotype: This CDR3 fails to terminate in the conserved phenylalanine or tryptophan, so it likely reflects a read error. This rearrangement joins TRBV7-9 to TRBJ2-4, with 7 nucleotides matching TRBD2. Germline V gene lookup returns CDR1 SEHNR and CDR2 FQNEAQ (reference sequence). Trimming cost V 5 bases and J 0 bases; bases outside gene matches: 7. The CDR3 contains 16 residues. The CDR3 here is CASSRGGVVAKNIQYL. The CDR3 DNA follows: TGTGCCAGCAGCCGTGGGGGGGTGGTAGCCAAAAACATTCAGTACTTA.

This clonotype occurred a few times. This sequence joins TRBV7-9 and TRBJ2-2; 10 nucleotides agree with TRBD2. Germline loops: CDR1 SEHNR, CDR2 FQNEAQ (reference sequence). The J segment lost 4 bases and the V segment lost 4 bases, leaving 12 bases of the junction unmatched. The CDR3 runs to 18 residues. CDR3 amino acids: CASSYSFQRGGTTGELFF. CDR3 in DNA: TGTGCCAGCAGCTACTCTTTTCAGCGGGGGGGGACCACCGGGGAGCTGTTTTTT.

On this clonotype itself: The junction departs from the called germline gene at one end, perhaps through a read error. J is TRBJ2-1 and V is TRBV12-3 or TRBV12-4, with 7 positions matching TRBD2. The CDR3 totals 14 residues. CDR3 region: CASHGGIFSNEQLF. CDR3 DNA: TGTGCCAGCCACGGGGGGATCTTTAGCAATGAGCAGCTCTTC.

This clonotype was counted ten times or more. The chain is built from TRBV7-2 and TRBJ2-5; D is possibly TRBD2 (5 bases). Between the trimmed V and J ends, which lost 4 bases and 5 bases, there was a span of 14 bases. The CDR3 is 14 amino acids. Germline CDR1 is SGHTA and CDR2 is FQGNSA. The CDR3 nucleotides are TGTGCCAGCAGCTCGGCAGAGGGTTTGGAGACCCAGTACTTC. Protein sequence: CASSSAEGLETQYF.